This T cell receptor (beta chain) was profiled in a study of blood T cell repertoires in COVID-19 (dated by TCRdb to 2020 to 2022). Context from the whole study: Collaborator samples came from the United States, Italy and Spain and covered acute and convalescent phases of COVID-19. The material from the prospective study consisted of cDNA or gDNA derived from T cells, B-cell-depleted T cells, or PBMCs. Deeply sampled blood TCRbeta repertoires from subjects exposed to, actively infected with, or recovered from COVID-19 were included in the dataset. The repertoires were made available in a free public database intended to serve as a resource for research on the immune response to SARS-CoV-2. The samples were drawn from two sources: the first 160 participants of the ongoing ImmuneRACE study, and 1,000 to 1,500 subjects contributed by 6 global collaborators. The sample metadata nearly always contained a de-identified subject ID, COVID-19 status, age in years and sex. HLA class I and class II types, where available, came from metadata supplied by the sample provider rather than from assay-based typing. Broader findings and caveats from the paper: Clinical and demographic metadata were provided uncurated, with the amount varying by source and participant.

This clone was detected once. The antigen it recognizes is unknown. No clone much larger than this one lies a single base away; base qualities are absent. TCRbeta CDR3 regions were amplified from genomic DNA by means of the immunoSEQ Assay, a bias-controlled multiplex PCR. In the paper's pipeline: The number of nucleated cells in each sample was estimated by amplification of reference gene primers within the assay. To quantify the absolute abundance of each unique TCRbeta CDR3 rearrangement, sequence reads were collapsed and filtered. Productive Simpson clonality was computed per sample as the square root of Simpson's diversity index over productive rearrangements. In its TCRdb copy, this immuneACCESS table keeps in-frame sequences only and misses some clones. Where compared with another copy, unresolved V genes explain less than half of these, and the others have no known cause. V and J calls and clone size come straight from that table; D and trimming were deduced from the DNA. The sample includes approximately 94,000 clones, with roughly nine tenths observed a single time. The top ten constitute less than 2.5% of the sample.

Collaborating institutions collected whole blood in K2EDTA tubes following their own protocols. For TCRbeta analysis, collaborator samples were shipped as frozen whole blood, as isolated PBMCs, or as DNA extracted from either sample type. V lost 0 bases and J lost 12 bases; the stretch between them is 6 bases long. The CDR3 spans 11 residues, from the cysteine through the phenylalanine. Only CDR3 DNA remains: 33 bases, in frame from the first base. CDR1 and CDR2, looked up from the germline V gene (reference sequence), are SGHKS and YYEKEE. Rearrangement joined TRBV5-5 to TRBJ1-4, with the D gene uncertain. Sequenced material: peripheral blood. This TCR was recovered from a man aged 45-60 years with active COVID-19. The DNA reads TGTGCCAGCAGCTTGGGGGAGGAACTGTTTTTT. It is translated as CASSLGEELFF. When the CDR3 is completed using the reference TRBV5-5 and TRBJ1-4 genes on either side, the full variable domain is DAGVTQSPTHLIKTRGQQVTLRCSPISGHKSVSWYQQVLGQGPQFIFQYYEKEERGRGNFPDRFSARQFPNYSSELNVNALLLGDSALYLCASSLGEELFFGSGTQLSVL.